This TCR beta chain was sequenced during a study of vaccination effects on CD4 cells after COVID-19. Study as a whole: Samples came 142 and 148 days after COVID-19 diagnosis, before vaccination.

Measured with immunoSEQ multiplex PCR; TCRdb has only the in-frame clones, and not every one. The sample contains 24,000 or so clones, roughly two thirds of which appear only once. After removal of 7 bases from V and 0 bases from J, the junction contained 4 bases not matched to a gene. In germline, CDR1 is SGHTA, CDR2 FQGNSA. The CDR3 runs to 15 residues. Expansion with viral peptide pools was applied to antigen-specific CD4+ T cells by the ViraFEST assay prior to sequencing. It was after roughly ten days of culture that CD4+ T cells were isolated. From March to December 2020, the person had a SARS-CoV-2 infection that was confirmed by PCR. This clone has just one count. Its antigen is unknown.

The specimen comprised CD4+ T cells from PBMCs cultured with SARS-CoV-2 spike peptides, sampled before COVID-19 vaccination. The TCR sequence derives from a human donor who had a prior SARS-CoV-2 infection. This chain connects TRBV7-2 to TRBJ2-5; TRBD2 matches at 11 bases. The CDR3 coding sequence is TGTGCCAGCAAACTAGCGGGGGCCTACCAAGAGACCCAGTACTTC. Its protein product is CASKLAGAYQETQYF.